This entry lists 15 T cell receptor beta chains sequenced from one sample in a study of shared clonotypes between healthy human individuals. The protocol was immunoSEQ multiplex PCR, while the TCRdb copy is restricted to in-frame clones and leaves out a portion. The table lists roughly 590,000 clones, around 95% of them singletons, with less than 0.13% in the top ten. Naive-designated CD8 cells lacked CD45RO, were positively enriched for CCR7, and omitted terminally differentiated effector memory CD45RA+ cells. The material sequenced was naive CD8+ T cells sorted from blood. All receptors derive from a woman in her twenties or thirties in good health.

The CDR3 loop is CASTPQGVRGNEQFF. The CDR3 coding sequence is TGTGCCAGCACCCCACAAGGGGTGAGGGGCAATGAGCAGTTCTTC. V is TRBV28 and J is TRBJ2-1, with D perhaps being TRBD1 or TRBD2 (5 bases each). Trimming pared 7 bases from V and 6 bases from J, leaving 19 bases between. This CDR3 spans 15 amino acids. Germline V gene sequence: CDR1 MDHEN, CDR2 SYDVKM.

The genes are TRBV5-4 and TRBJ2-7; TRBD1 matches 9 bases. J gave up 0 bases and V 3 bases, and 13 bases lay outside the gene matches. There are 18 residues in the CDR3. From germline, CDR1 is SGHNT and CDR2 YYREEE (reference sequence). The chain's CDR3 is CASSSGPGTGTSSYEQYF. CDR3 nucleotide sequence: TGTGCCAGCAGCTCAGGTCCCGGGACAGGGACAAGCTCCTACGAGCAGTACTTC.

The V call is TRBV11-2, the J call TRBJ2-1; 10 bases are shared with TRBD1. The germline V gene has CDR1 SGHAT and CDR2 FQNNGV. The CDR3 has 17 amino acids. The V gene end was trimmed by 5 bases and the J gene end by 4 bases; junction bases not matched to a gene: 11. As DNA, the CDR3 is TGTGCCAGCAGCATTAGACAGGGGGCCCTAATTTACAATGAGCAGTTCTTC. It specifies CASSIRQGALIYNEQFF.

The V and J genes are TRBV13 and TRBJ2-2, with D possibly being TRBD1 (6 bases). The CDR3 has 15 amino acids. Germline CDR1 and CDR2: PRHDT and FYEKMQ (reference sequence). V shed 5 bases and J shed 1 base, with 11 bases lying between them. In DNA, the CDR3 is TGTGCCAGCAGCACAGGACAGTTGAACACCGGGGAGCTGTTTTTT. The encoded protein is CASSTGQLNTGELFF.

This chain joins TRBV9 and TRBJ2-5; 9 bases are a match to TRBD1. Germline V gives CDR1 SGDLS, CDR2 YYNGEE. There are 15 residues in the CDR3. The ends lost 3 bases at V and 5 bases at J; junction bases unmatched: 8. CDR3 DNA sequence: TGTGCCAGCAGCGAGGGGACAGGGATCGGCGAGACCCAGTACTTC. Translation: CASSEGTGIGETQYF.

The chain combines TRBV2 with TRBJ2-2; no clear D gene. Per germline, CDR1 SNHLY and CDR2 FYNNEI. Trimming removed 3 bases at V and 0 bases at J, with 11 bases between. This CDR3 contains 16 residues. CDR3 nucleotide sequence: TGTGCCAGCAGTGATAGTGGGGTTACGAACACCGGGGAGCTGTTTTTT. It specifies CASSDSGVTNTGELFF. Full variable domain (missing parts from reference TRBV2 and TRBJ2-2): EPEVTQTPSHQVTQMGQEVILRCVPISNHLYFYWYRQILGQKVEFLVSFYNNEISEKSEIFDDQFSVERPDGSNFTLKIRSTKLEDSAMYFCASSDSGVTNTGELFFGEGSRLTVL.

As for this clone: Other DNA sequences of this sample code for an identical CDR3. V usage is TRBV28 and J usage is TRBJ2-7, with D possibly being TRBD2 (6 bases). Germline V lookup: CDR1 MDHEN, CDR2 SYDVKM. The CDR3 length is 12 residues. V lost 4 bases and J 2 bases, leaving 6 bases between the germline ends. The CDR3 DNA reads TGTGCCAGCAGTTGGGGGGCCTACGAGCAGTACTTC. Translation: CASSWGAYEQYF.

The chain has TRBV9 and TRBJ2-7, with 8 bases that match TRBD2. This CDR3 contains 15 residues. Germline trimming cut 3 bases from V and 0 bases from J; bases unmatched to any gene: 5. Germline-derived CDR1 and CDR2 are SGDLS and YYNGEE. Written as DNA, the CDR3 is TGTGCCAGCAGCGCAACTAGCGGCCCCTCCTACGAGCAGTACTTC. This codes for CASSATSGPSYEQYF.

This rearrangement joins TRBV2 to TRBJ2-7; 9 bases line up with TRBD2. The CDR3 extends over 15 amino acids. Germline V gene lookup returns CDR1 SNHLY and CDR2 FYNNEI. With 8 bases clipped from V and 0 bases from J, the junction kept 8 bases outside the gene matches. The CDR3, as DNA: TGTGCCAGCCTACCGACTAGCGGAGACTCCTACGAGCAGTACTTC. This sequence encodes CASLPTSGDSYEQYF.

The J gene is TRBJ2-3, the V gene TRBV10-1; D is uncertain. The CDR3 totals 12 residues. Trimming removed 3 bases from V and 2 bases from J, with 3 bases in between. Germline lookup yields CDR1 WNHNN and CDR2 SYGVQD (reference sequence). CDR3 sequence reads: CASSESTDTQYF. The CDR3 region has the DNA TGCGCCAGCAGTGAATCCACAGATACGCAGTATTTT.

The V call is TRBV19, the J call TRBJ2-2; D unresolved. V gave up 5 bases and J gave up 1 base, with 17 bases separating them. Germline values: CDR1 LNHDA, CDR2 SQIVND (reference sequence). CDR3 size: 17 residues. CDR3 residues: CASSDFARAGNTGELFF. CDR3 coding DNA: TGTGCCAGTAGTGATTTCGCCCGGGCTGGGAACACCGGGGAGCTGTTTTTT. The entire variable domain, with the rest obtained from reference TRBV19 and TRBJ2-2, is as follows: DGGITQSPKYLFRKEGQNVTLSCEQNLNHDAMYWYRQDPGQGLRLIYYSQIVNDFQKGDIAEGYSVSREKKESFPLTVTSAQKNPTAFYLCASSDFARAGNTGELFFGEGSRLTVL.

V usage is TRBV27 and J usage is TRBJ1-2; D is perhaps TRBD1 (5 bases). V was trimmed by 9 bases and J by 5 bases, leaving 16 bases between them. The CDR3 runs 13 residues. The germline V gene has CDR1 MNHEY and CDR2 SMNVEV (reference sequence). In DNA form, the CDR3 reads TGTGCCAGTTGGGGGAGGGATGAATATGGCTACACCTTC. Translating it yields CASWGRDEYGYTF.

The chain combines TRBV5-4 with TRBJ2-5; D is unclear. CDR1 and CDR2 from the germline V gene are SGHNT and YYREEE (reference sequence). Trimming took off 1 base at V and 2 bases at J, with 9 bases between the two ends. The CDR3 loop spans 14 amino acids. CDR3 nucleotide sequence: TGTGCCAGCAGCTTGTTCCGCGAACAAGAGACCCAGTACTTC. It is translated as CASSLFREQETQYF.

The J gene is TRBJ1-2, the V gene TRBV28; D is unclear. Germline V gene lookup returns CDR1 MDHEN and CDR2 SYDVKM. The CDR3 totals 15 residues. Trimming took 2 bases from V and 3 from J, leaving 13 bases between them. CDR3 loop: CASSLMGGSHYGYTF. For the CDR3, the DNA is TGTGCCAGCAGTTTAATGGGTGGTTCTCACTATGGCTACACCTTC.

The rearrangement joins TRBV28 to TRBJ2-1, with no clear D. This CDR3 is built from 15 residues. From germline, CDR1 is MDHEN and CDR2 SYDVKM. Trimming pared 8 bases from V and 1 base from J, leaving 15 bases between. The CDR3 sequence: CASFGPALSYNEQFF. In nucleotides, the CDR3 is TGTGCCAGCTTTGGGCCCGCCCTATCCTACAATGAGCAGTTCTTC.